Each of the 5 T cell receptor beta chains below was sequenced from the same sample in a study of shared clonotypes between healthy human individuals. Repertoires were generated with immunoSEQ multiplex PCR, while TCRdb's copy carries only in-frame clones and drops some. The table records about 470,000 clones, about 85% of them present only once. What was sequenced was PBMCs. The source is a woman between 40 and 50 years old in good health. Some clones in this sample may be carry-over from other donors' samples.

CDR3 protein: CASSLPAGETIPLNEQFF. The CDR3 nucleotides are TGTGCCAGCAGCTTACCGGCTGGGGAGACTATCCCATTGAATGAGCAGTTCTTC. The V call is TRBV7-9, the J call TRBJ2-1; D might be TRBD2 (5 bases). Germline V gene sequence: CDR1 SEHNR, CDR2 FQNEAQ (reference sequence). V gave up 2 bases and J gave up 7 bases, with 24 bases separating them. The CDR3 totals 18 residues. Supplemented by reference TRBV7-9 and TRBJ2-1, the full variable domain reads DTGVSQNPRHKITKRGQNVTFRCDPISEHNRLYWYRQTLGQGPEFLTYFQNEAQLEKSRLLSDRFSAERPKGSFSTLEIQRTEQGDSAMYLCASSLPAGETIPLNEQFFGPGTRLTVL.

This clone was seen a single time. The chain recombines TRBV6-1 with TRBJ2-7; no firm D call. V was trimmed by 0 bases and J by 2 bases, leaving 11 bases between them. The CDR3 runs 15 residues. Germline V gives CDR1 MNHNS, CDR2 SASEGT. The CDR3 protein is CASSEAHPSPYEQYF. The CDR3 DNA follows: TGTGCCAGCAGTGAAGCGCACCCGTCGCCCTACGAGCAGTACTTC.

This chain joins TRBV28 and TRBJ2-2; D is uncertain. The CDR3 consists of 13 residues. Germline CDR1 and CDR2: MDHEN and SYDVKM. V shed 7 bases and J shed 2 bases, with 8 bases lying between them. CDR3 sequence reads: CASTYSNTGELFF. The CDR3 DNA reads TGTGCCAGCACCTACAGTAACACCGGGGAGCTGTTTTTT.

The J gene is TRBJ2-1, the V gene TRBV7-3; no firm D call. The germline CDR1 and CDR2 sequences are SGHTA and FQGTGA. Trimming pared 6 bases from V and 5 bases from J, leaving 17 bases between. The CDR3 contains 15 residues. The CDR3 loop reads CASRLEGRRNNEQFF. The CDR3 DNA reads as TGTGCCAGCAGGTTAGAAGGGCGCAGGAACAATGAGCAGTTCTTC.

The rearrangement links TRBV2 to TRBJ1-5; 9 bases match TRBD1. J was trimmed by 11 bases and V by 6 bases; bases with no gene match: 8. This CDR3 has 13 residues. Per germline, CDR1 SNHLY and CDR2 FYNNEI. The CDR3 bases are TGTGCCAGCAGGGCCGGGACAGGGTTGGCCCAGCATTTT. This sequence encodes CASRAGTGLAQHF.